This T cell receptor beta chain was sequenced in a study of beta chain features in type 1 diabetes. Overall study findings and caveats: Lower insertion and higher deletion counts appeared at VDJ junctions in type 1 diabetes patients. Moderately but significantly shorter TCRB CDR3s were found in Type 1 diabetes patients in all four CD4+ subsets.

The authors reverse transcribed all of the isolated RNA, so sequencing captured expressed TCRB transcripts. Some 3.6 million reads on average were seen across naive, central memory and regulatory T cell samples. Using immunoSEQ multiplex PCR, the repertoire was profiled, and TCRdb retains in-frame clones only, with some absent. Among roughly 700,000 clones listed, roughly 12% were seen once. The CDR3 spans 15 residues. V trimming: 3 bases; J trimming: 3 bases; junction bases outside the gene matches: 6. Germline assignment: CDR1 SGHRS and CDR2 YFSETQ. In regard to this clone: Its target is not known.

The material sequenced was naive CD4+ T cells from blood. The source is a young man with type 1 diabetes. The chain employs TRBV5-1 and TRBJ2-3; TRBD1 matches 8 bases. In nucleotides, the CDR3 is TGCGCCAGCAGCTCGGACAGGGAAGGGACAGATACGCAGTATTTT. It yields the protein CASSSDREGTDTQYF.